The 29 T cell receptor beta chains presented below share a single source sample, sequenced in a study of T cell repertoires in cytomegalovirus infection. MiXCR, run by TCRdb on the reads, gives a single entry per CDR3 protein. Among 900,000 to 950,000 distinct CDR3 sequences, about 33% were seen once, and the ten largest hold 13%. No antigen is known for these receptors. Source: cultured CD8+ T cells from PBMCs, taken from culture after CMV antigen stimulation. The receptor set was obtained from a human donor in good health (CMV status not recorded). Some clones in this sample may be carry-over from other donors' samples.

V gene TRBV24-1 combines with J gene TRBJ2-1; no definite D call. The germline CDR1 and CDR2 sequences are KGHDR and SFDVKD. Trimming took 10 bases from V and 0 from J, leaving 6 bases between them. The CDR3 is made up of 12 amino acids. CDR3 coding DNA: TGTGCCACTTCCTACTCCTACAATGAGCAGTTCTTC. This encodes CATSYSYNEQFF.

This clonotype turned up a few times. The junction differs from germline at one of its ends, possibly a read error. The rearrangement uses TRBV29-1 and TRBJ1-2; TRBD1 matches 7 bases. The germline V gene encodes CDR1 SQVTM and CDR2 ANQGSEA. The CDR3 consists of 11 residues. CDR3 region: CSVEVRQGKKF. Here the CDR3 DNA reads TGCAGCGTTGAAGTCCGACAGGGAAAAAAATTC.

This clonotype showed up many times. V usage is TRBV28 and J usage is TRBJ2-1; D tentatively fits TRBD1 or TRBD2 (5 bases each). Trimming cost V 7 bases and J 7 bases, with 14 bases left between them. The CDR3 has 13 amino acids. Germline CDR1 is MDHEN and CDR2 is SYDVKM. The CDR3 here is CASKSRGENEQFF. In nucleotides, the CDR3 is TGTGCCAGCAAATCTCGAGGGGAGAATGAGCAGTTCTTC.

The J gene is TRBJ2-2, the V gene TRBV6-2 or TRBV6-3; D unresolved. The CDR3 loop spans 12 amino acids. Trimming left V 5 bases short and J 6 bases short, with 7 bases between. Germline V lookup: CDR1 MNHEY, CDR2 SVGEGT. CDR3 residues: CASSPVAGELFF. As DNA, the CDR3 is TGTGCCAGCAGTCCCGTGGCCGGGGAGCTGTTTTTT.

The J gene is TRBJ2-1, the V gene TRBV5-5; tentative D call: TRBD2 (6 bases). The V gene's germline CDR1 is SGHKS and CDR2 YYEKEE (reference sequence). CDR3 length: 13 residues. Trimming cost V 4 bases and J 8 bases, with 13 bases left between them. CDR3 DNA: TGTGCCAGCAGCCCGAGCTGGGGGGATGAGCAGTTCTTC. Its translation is CASSPSWGDEQFF.

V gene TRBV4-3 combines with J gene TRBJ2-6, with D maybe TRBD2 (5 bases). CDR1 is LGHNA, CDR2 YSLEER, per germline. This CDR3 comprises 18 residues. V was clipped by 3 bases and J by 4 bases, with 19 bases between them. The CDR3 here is CASSHGGLGGYGANVLTF. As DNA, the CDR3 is TGCGCCAGCAGCCACGGTGGACTTGGTGGGTACGGGGCCAACGTCCTGACTTTC.

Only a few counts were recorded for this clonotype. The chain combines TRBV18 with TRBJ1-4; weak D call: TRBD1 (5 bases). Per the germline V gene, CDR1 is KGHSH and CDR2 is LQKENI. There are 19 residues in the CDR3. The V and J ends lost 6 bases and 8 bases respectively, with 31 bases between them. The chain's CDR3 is CASSPIIADRRGLGEKLFF. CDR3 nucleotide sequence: TGTGCCAGCTCCCCGATTATCGCCGACAGACGGGGTCTAGGCGAAAAACTGTTTTTT.

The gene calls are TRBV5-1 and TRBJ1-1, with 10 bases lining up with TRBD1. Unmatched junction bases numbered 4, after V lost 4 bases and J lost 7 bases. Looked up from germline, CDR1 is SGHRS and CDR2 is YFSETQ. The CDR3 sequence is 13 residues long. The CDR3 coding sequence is TGCGCCAGCAGCCGAGGGACAGGGGTTGAAGCTTTCTTT. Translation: CASSRGTGVEAFF.

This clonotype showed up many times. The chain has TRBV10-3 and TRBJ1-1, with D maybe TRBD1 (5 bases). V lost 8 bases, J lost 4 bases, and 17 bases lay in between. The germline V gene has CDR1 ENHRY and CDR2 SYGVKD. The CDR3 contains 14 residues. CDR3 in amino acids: CAIGGESALTEAFF. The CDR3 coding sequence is TGTGCCATCGGGGGGGAAAGCGCGCTCACTGAAGCTTTCTTT.

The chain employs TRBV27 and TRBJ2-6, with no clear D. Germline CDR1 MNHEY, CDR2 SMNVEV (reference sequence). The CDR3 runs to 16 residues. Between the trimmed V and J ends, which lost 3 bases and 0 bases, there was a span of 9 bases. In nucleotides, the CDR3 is TGTGCCAGCAGTTTCTCTTTTAGCTCTGGGGCCAACGTCCTGACTTTC. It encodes CASSFSFSSGANVLTF.

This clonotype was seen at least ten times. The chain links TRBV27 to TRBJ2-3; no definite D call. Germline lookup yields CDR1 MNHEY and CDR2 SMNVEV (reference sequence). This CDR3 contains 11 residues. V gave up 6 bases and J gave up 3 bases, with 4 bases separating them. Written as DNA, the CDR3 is TGTGCCAGCAGATTTACAGATACGCAGTATTTT. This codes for CASRFTDTQYF.

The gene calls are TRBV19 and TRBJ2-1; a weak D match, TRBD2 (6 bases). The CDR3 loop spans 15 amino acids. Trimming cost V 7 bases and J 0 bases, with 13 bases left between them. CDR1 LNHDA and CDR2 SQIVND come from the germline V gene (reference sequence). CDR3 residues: CASNRDFLSYNEQFF. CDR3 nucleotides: TGTGCCAGTAATCGGGACTTTCTCTCCTACAATGAGCAGTTCTTC.

The CDR3 loop reads CASSQDSVGQALHF. The CDR3 region has the DNA TGCGCCAGCAGCCAAGATAGTGTGGGCCAGGCCCTCCACTTT. The J gene is TRBJ1-6, the V gene TRBV4-3; D not resolved. Germline V gives CDR1 LGHNA, CDR2 YSLEER. With 0 bases removed from V and 14 bases from J, the gap between germline ends came to 14 bases. The CDR3 has 14 residues.

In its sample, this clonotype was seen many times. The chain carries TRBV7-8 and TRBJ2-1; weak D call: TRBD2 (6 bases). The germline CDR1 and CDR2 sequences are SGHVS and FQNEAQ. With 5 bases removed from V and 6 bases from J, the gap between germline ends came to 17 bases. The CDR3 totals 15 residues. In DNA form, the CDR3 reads TGTGCCAGCAGCCCGGGACTCTCCTGGCTCAATGAGCAGTTCTTC. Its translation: CASSPGLSWLNEQFF.

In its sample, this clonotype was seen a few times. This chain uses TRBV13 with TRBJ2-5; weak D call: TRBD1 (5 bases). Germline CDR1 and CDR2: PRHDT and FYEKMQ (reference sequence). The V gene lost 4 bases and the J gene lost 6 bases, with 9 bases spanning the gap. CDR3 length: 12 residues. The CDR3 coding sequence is TGTGCCAGCAGCTCAGGGAAAAAGACCCAGTACTTC. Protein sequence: CASSSGKKTQYF.

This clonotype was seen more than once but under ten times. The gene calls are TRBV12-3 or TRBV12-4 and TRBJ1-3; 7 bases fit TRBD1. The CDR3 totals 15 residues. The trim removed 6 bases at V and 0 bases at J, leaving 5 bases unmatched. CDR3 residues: CASRKGQLSGNTIYF. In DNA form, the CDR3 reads TGTGCCAGCAGAAAGGGACAGCTCTCTGGAAACACCATATATTTT.

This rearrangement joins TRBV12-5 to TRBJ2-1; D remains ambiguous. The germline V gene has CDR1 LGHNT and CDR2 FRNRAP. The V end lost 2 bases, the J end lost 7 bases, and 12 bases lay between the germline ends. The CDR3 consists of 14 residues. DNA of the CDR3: TGTGCTAGTGGTTTGAATAAGCCGCTGAATGAGCAGTTCTTC. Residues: CASGLNKPLNEQFF. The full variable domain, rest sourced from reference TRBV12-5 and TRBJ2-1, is DARVTQTPRHKVTEMGQEVTMRCQPILGHNTVFWYRQTMMQGLELLAYFRNRAPLDDSGMPKDRFSAEMPDATLATLKIQPSEPRDSAVYFCASGLNKPLNEQFFGPGTRLTVL.

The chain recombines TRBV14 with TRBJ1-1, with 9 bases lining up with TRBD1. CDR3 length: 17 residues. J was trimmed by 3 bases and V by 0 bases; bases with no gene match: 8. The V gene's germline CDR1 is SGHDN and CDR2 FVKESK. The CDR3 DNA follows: TGTGCCAGCAGCCAAGAGGGACAGGGAAGGTTGGACACTGAAGCTTTCTTT. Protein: CASSQEGQGRLDTEAFF.

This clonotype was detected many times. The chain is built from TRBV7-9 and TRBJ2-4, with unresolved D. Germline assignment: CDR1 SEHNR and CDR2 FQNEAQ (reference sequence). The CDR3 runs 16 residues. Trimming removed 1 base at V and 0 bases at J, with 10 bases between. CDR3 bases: TGTGCCAGCAGCTTAGGGGGAACGATAGCCAAAAACATTCAGTACTTC. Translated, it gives CASSLGGTIAKNIQYF.

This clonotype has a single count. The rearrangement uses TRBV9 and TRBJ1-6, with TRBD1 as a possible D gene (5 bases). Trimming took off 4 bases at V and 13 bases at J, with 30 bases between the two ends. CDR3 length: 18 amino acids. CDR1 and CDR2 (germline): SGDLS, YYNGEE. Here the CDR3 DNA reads TGTGCCAGCAGCCCTGAGGGGAAAAAGTGGTCATATTCGAATCCCCTCCACTTT. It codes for CASSPEGKKWSYSNPLHF.

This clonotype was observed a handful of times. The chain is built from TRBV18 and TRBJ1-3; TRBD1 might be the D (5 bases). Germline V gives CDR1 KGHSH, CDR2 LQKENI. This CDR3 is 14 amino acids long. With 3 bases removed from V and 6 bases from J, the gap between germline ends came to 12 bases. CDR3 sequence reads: CASSPRGGTNTIYF. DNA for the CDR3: TGTGCCAGCTCACCTCGCGGAGGGACAAACACCATATATTTT.

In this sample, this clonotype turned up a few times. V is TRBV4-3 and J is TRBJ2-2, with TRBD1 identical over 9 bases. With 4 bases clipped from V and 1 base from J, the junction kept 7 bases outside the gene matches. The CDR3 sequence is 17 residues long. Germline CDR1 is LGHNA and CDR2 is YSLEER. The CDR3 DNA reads TGCGCCAGCAGCCTTAGTCCGGGACAGGGGAACACCGGGGAGCTGTTTTTT. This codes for CASSLSPGQGNTGELFF.

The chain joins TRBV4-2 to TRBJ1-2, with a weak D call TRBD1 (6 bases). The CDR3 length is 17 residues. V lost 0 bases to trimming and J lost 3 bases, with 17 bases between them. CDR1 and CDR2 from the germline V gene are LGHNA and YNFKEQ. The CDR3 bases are TGTGCCAGCAGCCAAGATCCCATGCGGGGGGCCGACTATGGCTACACCTTC. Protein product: CASSQDPMRGADYGYTF.

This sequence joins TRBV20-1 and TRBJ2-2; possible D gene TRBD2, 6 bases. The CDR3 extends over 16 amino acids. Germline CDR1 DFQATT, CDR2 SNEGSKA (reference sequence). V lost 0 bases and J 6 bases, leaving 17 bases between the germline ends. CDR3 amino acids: CSARDTASGVPGELFF. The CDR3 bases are TGCAGTGCTAGAGATACAGCATCGGGGGTCCCCGGGGAGCTGTTTTTT.

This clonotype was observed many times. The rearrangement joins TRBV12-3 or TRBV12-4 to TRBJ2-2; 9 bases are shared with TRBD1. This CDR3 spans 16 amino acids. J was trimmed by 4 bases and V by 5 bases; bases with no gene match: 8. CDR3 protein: CASSQTGTGITGELFF. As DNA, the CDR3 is TGTGCCAGCAGTCAGACCGGGACAGGGATCACCGGGGAGCTGTTTTTT.

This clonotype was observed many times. The CDR3 DNA reads as TGTGCCAGCAGCTTAACAGCTTTCTACGAGCAGTACGTC. This sequence encodes CASSLTAFYEQYV. The V and J genes are TRBV7-8 and TRBJ2-7; D uncertain. Germline V gene sequence: CDR1 SGHVS, CDR2 FQNEAQ. This CDR3 contains 13 residues. V was shortened by 2 bases and J by 3 bases, with 8 bases between the two germline ends.

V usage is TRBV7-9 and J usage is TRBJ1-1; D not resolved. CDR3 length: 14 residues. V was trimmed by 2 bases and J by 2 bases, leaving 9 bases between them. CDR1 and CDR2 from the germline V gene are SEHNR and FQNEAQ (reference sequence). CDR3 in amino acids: CASSLTDSNTEAFF. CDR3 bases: TGTGCCAGCAGCTTAACTGATAGCAACACTGAAGCTTTCTTT.

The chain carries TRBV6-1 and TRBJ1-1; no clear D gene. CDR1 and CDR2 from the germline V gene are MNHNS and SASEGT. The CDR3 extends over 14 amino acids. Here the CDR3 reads CATSGARMNTEAFF. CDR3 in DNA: TGTGCAACATCAGGCGCCCGGATGAACACTGAAGCTTTCTTT.

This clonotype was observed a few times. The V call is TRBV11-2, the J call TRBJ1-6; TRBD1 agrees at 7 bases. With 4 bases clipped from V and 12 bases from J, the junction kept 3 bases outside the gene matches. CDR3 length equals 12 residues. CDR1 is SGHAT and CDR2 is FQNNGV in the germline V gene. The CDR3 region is CASSWGTVPLHF. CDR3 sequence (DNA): TGTGCCAGCAGCTGGGGGACAGTACCCCTCCACTTT.